Below are 25 T cell receptor beta chains sequenced from a single sample in a study of CD8 T cells in ankylosing spondylitis. A single record per CDR3 protein comes from TCRdb applying MiXCR to the 5' RACE reads. The data hold under 150,000 distinct CDR3 sequences, with over 10% observed a single time. Material: blood, either unsorted or a sorted T cell fraction (not recorded which). These receptors were obtained from a female donor with ankylosing spondylitis or in good health (not recorded which).

CDR3: CASSPTGTGNNEQFF. The CDR3 nucleotides read TGTGCCAGCAGCCCGACCGGGACAGGTAACAATGAGCAGTTCTTC. This rearrangement joins TRBV28 to TRBJ2-1; 8 bases map to TRBD1. This CDR3 has 15 amino acids. CDR1 is MDHEN and CDR2 is SYDVKM in the germline V gene. The ends lost 6 bases at V and 5 bases at J; junction bases unmatched: 9.

The table lists this clonotype with many counts. The J gene is TRBJ2-3, the V gene TRBV20-1, with D possibly TRBD2 on 5 matching bases. The CDR3 is 14 amino acids. Looked up from germline, CDR1 is DFQATT and CDR2 is SNEGSKA (reference sequence). Trimming removed 0 bases at V and 5 bases at J, with 12 bases between. The CDR3: CSARDSSGRDTQYF. The CDR3 nucleotides are TGCAGTGCTAGAGATTCAAGCGGCCGAGATACGCAGTATTTT.

This clonotype was observed many times. The chain carries TRBV5-1 and TRBJ2-5; possible D gene TRBD1, 6 bases. Germline V gene data show CDR1 as SGHRS and CDR2 as YFSETQ. V shed 2 bases and J shed 3 bases, with 20 bases lying between them. CDR3 length: 17 residues. For the CDR3, the DNA is TGCGCCAGCAGCTTAAACCGACAGGCATCTCAAAAAGAGACCCAGTACTTC. Residues: CASSLNRQASQKETQYF. The complete variable domain, with remaining parts taken from reference TRBV5-1 and TRBJ2-5, reads KAGVTQTPRYLIKTRGQQVTLSCSPISGHRSVSWYQQTPGQGLQFLFEYFSETQRNKGNFPGRFSGRQFSNSRSEMNVSTLELGDSALYLCASSLNRQASQKETQYFGPGTRLLVL.

This clonotype appeared many times. J is TRBJ1-1 and V is TRBV12-3 or TRBV12-4; D may be TRBD1 (5 bases). The CDR3 length is 16 residues. V was trimmed by 5 bases and J by 5 bases, leaving 21 bases between them. CDR3 DNA: TGTGCCAGCAGTACGCTGGGAGGGGTGAGAGAAACTGAAGCTTTCTTT. Amino acid sequence: CASSTLGGVRETEAFF.

This clonotype has just a few counts. The J gene is TRBJ2-1, the V gene TRBV28, with 8 bases identical to TRBD2. The CDR3 spans 16 residues. Per the germline V gene, CDR1 is MDHEN and CDR2 is SYDVKM. The junction had 8 bases not matched to a gene; V was cut back by 3 bases and J by 4 bases. As DNA, the CDR3 is TGTGCCAGCAGTTTGGGGAGCGGGGGAGTATACAATGAGCAGTTCTTC. Protein sequence: CASSLGSGGVYNEQFF.

The chain carries TRBV7-2 and TRBJ1-5; 8 nucleotides match TRBD1. CDR3 length: 13 amino acids. Germline CDR1 reads SGHTA; CDR2 reads FQGNSA. V lost 6 bases, J lost 8 bases, and 6 bases stayed unmatched. The CDR3 reads CASRAGGMEPQHF. The CDR3, as DNA: TGTGCCAGCAGAGCAGGGGGCATGGAGCCCCAGCATTTT.

This sequence joins TRBV11-2 and TRBJ2-1; 14 bases are shared with TRBD2. From germline, CDR1 is SGHAT and CDR2 FQNNGV. The CDR3 consists of 20 residues. The ends lost 1 base at V and 2 bases at J; junction bases unmatched: 10. The CDR3 DNA follows: TGTGCCAGCAGCTTAGGAGGAGGGACTAGCGGGAGAGTGACCTACAATGAGCAGTTCTTC. Its protein product is CASSLGGGTSGRVTYNEQFF.

This clonotype has a handful of counts. The J gene is TRBJ2-7, the V gene TRBV6-2 or TRBV6-3; TRBD1 aligns across 7 bases. The V segment lost 5 bases and the J segment 2 bases; nucleotides outside the gene matches: 6. Germline loops: CDR1 MNHEY, CDR2 SVGEGT. The CDR3 has 14 residues. The CDR3: CASSVRDSPYEQYF. For the CDR3, the DNA is TGTGCCAGCAGTGTCCGGGACAGTCCCTACGAGCAGTACTTC.

This clonotype appeared a single time. The chain employs TRBV29-1 and TRBJ2-3, with D perhaps matching TRBD2 (5 bases). Trimming removed 6 bases at V and 5 bases at J, with 15 bases between. CDR1 is SQVTM, CDR2 ANQGSEA, per germline. The length of the CDR3 is 13 residues. This CDR3 reads CSVGEAVGDTQYF. In DNA, the CDR3 is TGCAGCGTCGGGGAAGCAGTCGGAGATACGCAGTATTTT.

This clonotype has only a few counts. The chain carries TRBV5-4 and TRBJ2-5; either TRBD1 or TRBD2 may fit D (6 bases each). Germline V gene sequence: CDR1 SGHNT, CDR2 YYREEE (reference sequence). Between the trimmed V and J ends, which lost 4 bases and 4 bases, there was a span of 14 bases. CDR3 length: 14 amino acids. CDR3 residues: CASSQQGGGETQYF. CDR3 sequence (DNA): TGTGCCAGCAGCCAACAGGGAGGTGGAGAGACCCAGTACTTC.

At least ten counts were recorded for this clonotype. This chain uses TRBV20-1 with TRBJ2-1; 11 bases fit TRBD2. The trim removed 3 bases at V and 4 bases at J, leaving 11 bases unmatched. CDR1 and CDR2 from the germline V gene are DFQATT and SNEGSKA (reference sequence). CDR3 length: 17 amino acids. Here the CDR3 reads CSARDPLAGGIYNEQFF. CDR3 nucleotides: TGCAGTGCTAGGGACCCCCTAGCGGGAGGAATTTACAATGAGCAGTTCTTC.

Ten or more counts support this clonotype. This chain links TRBV5-1 with TRBJ2-3; 15 positions agree with TRBD2. Looked up from germline, CDR1 is SGHRS and CDR2 is YFSETQ. Losses at the gene ends were 6 bases for V and 0 bases for J; bases not matched to a gene: 8. The CDR3 sequence is 18 residues long. The CDR3 here is CASNSGLAGGFSTDTQYF. The CDR3 coding sequence is TGCGCCAGCAATTCAGGACTAGCGGGGGGGTTTAGCACAGATACGCAGTATTTT.

This chain uses TRBV5-6 with TRBJ2-1; no clear D gene. Trimming stripped 4 bases from V and 8 bases from J, with 13 bases between. This CDR3 has 13 residues. Germline CDR1 and CDR2: SGHDT and YYEEEE. The CDR3: CASSEDRDHEQFF. The DNA for the CDR3 is TGTGCCAGCAGCGAGGACCGCGACCATGAGCAGTTCTTC.

The J gene is TRBJ2-7, the V gene TRBV30, with no clear D. This CDR3 is built from 11 residues. V was cut by 2 bases and J by 6 bases, with 8 bases left in between. Germline loops: CDR1 GTSNPN, CDR2 SVGIG (reference sequence). CDR3 bases: TGTGCCTGGAGTTCGGTAAGCGAGCAGTACTTC. This translates into CAWSSVSEQYF. The full variable domain, in which reference TRBV30 and TRBJ2-7 provide the parts outside the CDR3, is SQTIHQWPATLVQPVGSPLSLECTVEGTSNPNLYWYRQAAGRGLQLLFYSVGIGQISSEVPQNLSASRPQDRQFILSSKKLLLSDSGFYLCAWSSVSEQYFGPGTRLTVT.

At least ten counts were recorded for this clonotype. The rearrangement joins TRBV20-1 to TRBJ1-1, with D unclear. The germline V gene encodes CDR1 DFQATT and CDR2 SNEGSKA (reference sequence). V lost 0 bases and J lost 5, with 13 bases in between. This CDR3 region has 14 residues. This CDR3 is CSARDSNTRTEAFF. The CDR3, as DNA: TGCAGTGCTAGAGATTCCAACACACGGACTGAAGCTTTCTTT.

In this sample, this clonotype turned up many times. The CDR3 DNA follows: TGTGCCAGCAGCCAACAGGAGGACACTGAAGCTTTCTTT. Translating it yields CASSQQEDTEAFF. The genes are TRBV7-3 and TRBJ1-1; possible D gene TRBD1, 5 bases. The V gene lost 5 bases and the J gene lost 3 bases, with 10 bases spanning the gap. The germline CDR1 and CDR2 sequences are SGHTA and FQGTGA. This CDR3 is 13 amino acids long.

This clonotype was seen ten or more times. This chain connects TRBV7-9 to TRBJ2-3; D gene unclear. The ends were cut back, 3 bases at V and 0 bases at J, with 7 bases in the middle. CDR3 length: 14 amino acids. CDR1 is SEHNR and CDR2 is FQNEAQ in the germline V gene (reference sequence). The CDR3 reads CASSLSASTDTQYF. In DNA, the CDR3 is TGTGCCAGCAGCTTGAGCGCTAGCACAGATACGCAGTATTTT.

Concerning this clonotype itself: Being one base from a much bigger clone, this may be a read error. The CDR3 is CATSTLAWTYNEQSF. In DNA, the CDR3 is TGTGCCACCTCAACTCTAGCGTGGACCTACAATGAGCAGTCCTTC. The V gene is TRBV6-5, the J gene TRBJ2-1, with D maybe TRBD2 (6 bases). The CDR3 sequence is 15 residues long. Germline V CDR1 and CDR2: MNHEY, SVGAGI.

This clonotype was seen repeatedly, ten times or more. V usage is TRBV3-1 and J usage is TRBJ2-2; D gene ambiguous. CDR1 is LGHDT and CDR2 is YNNKEL in the germline V gene (reference sequence). The CDR3 spans 17 residues. V was cut by 2 bases and J by 2 bases, with 15 bases left in between. The CDR3 is CASSQNALNRNTGELFF. The CDR3 DNA sequence: TGTGCCAGCAGCCAAAACGCCCTTAACAGAAACACCGGGGAGCTGTTTTTT. The variable domain in full, with the rest retrieved from reference TRBV3-1 and TRBJ2-2, is DTAVSQTPKYLVTQMGNDKSIKCEQNLGHDTMYWYKQDSKKFLKIMFSYNNKELIINETVPNRFSPKSPDKAHLNLHINSLELGDSAVYFCASSQNALNRNTGELFFGEGSRLTVL.

This clonotype turned up a few times. The V and J genes are TRBV12-3 or TRBV12-4 and TRBJ1-1, with D perhaps matching TRBD1 (5 bases). V was cut by 6 bases and J by 7 bases, with 18 bases left in between. CDR3 size: 14 residues. The CDR3 region is CASSRGVTLGEAFF. CDR3 nucleotide sequence: TGTGCCAGCAGCCGGGGGGTAACACTGGGTGAAGCTTTCTTT.

This clonotype showed up many times. The chain employs TRBV5-1 and TRBJ1-2; 9 nucleotides agree with TRBD1. This CDR3 is built from 15 residues. Losses at the gene ends were 2 bases for V and 3 bases for J; bases not matched to a gene: 5. Looked up from germline, CDR1 is SGHRS and CDR2 is YFSETQ. The CDR3 sequence is CASSLQGAGDYGYTF. The CDR3, as DNA: TGCGCCAGCAGCTTACAGGGGGCCGGTGACTATGGCTACACCTTC.

J is TRBJ2-7 and V is TRBV20-1, with D perhaps TRBD2 (6 bases). This CDR3 has 11 residues. Trimming stripped 3 bases from V and 7 bases from J, with 10 bases between. Germline V gene sequence: CDR1 DFQATT, CDR2 SNEGSKA (reference sequence). The CDR3 DNA reads as TGCAGTGCTAGCCCCCGGGAGGAGCAGTACTTC. Encoded protein: CSASPREEQYF.

V gene TRBV6-2 or TRBV6-3 combines with J gene TRBJ2-5; 9 bases are a match to TRBD1. Germline assignment: CDR1 MNHEY and CDR2 SVGEGT. The ends lost 6 bases at V and 5 bases at J; junction bases unmatched: 4. The CDR3 length is 13 residues. The CDR3 DNA follows: TGTGCCAGCAGGCAGGGACAGGGTGAGACCCAGTACTTC. Translation gives CASRQGQGETQYF.

This clonotype was seen many times. The J gene is TRBJ2-7, the V gene TRBV3-1; D ambiguous. Germline-derived CDR1 and CDR2 are LGHDT and YNNKEL (reference sequence). CDR3 length: 11 amino acids. V lost 7 bases and J 7 bases, leaving 11 bases between the germline ends. The CDR3 spells CASTGLGEQYF. The CDR3 DNA reads TGTGCCAGCACCGGCCTAGGAGAGCAGTACTTC.

In its sample, this clonotype was seen many times. The chain carries TRBV7-2 and TRBJ2-3; D is unclear. The length of the CDR3 is 14 residues. Germline V gives CDR1 SGHTA, CDR2 FQGNSA. V lost 7 bases and J lost 2, with 13 bases in between. Written as DNA, the CDR3 is TGTGCCAGCACCCTGCTGCTGACCACAGATACGCAGTATTTT. This translates into CASTLLLTTDTQYF.